This TCR beta chain emerged from a study of vaccination and CD4 T cells after COVID-19. Study overall: Each participant was administered two doses of a vaccine, which was either BNT162b2 or mRNA-1273.

Regarding treatment: 10-day PBMC culture with coronavirus spike peptide pools or control peptides (ViraFEST assay). On this clonotype itself: Its antigen remains unknown.

There are 11 residues in the CDR3. V was shortened by 5 bases and J by 4 bases, with 9 bases between the two germline ends. In germline, CDR1 is DFQATT, CDR2 SNEGSKA (reference sequence). Cultured CD4+ T cell DNA underwent sequencing with the Oncomine TCR Beta short-read assay. TCRdb re-called the PCR reads through MiXCR, storing one row per CDR3 protein. The sample lists 15,000 to 20,000 distinct CDR3 sequences, roughly 63% seen once, with around 8% in the top ten. The rearrangement links TRBV20-1 to TRBJ2-7, with D hard to call. Sequences were obtained from CD4+ T cells from blood, cultured in vitro. This receptor was taken from a human donor who had recovered from COVID-19. The CDR3, as DNA: TGCAGTGCTCCCGTGGAGTACGAGCAGTACTTC. Protein: CSAPVEYEQYF.